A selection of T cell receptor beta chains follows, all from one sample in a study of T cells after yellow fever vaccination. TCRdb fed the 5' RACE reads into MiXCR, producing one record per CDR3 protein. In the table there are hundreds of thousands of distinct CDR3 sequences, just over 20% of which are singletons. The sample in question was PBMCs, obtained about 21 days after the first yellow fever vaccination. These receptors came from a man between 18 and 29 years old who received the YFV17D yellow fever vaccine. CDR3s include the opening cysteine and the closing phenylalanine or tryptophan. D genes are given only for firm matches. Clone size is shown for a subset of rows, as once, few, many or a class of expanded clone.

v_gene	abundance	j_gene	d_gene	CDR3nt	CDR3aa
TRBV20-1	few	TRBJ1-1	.	TGCAGTGCTAGAAAGACAGTTTCCACTGAAGCTTTCTTT	CSARKTVSTEAFF
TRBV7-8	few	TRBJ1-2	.	TGTGCCAGCACAGTACAGGGCACTAACTATGGCTACACCTTC	CASTVQGTNYGYTF
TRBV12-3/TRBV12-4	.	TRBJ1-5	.	TGTGCCAGCAGCCGTGGGGTTCGAAATCAGCCCCAGCATTTT	CASSRGVRNQPQHF
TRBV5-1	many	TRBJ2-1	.	TGCGCCAGCAGCTCCGACGGCTACAATGAGCAGTTCTTC	CASSSDGYNEQFF
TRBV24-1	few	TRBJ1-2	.	TGTGCCACCAGTGATGGGGATTGGTCTAACTATGGCTACACCTTC	CATSDGDWSNYGYTF
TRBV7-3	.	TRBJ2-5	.	TGTGCCAGCAGCAGGGCAAGACAAGAGACCCAGTACTTC	CASSRARQETQYF
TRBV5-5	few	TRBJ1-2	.	TGTGCCAGCAGCTTAAAGGATTATGGCTACACCTTC	CASSLKDYGYTF
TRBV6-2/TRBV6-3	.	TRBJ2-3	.	TGTGCCAGCAGTTATAGGCCCTTCTTGTGGGATACGCAGTATTTT	CASSYRPFLWDTQYF
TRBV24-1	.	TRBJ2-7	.	TGTGCCACCAGTGATTTATGGGGAAAGCAGTACTTC	CATSDLWGKQYF
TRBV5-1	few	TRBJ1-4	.	TGCGCCAGCAGCTTGTTCCCAGGGACGAATGAAAAACTGTTTTTT	CASSLFPGTNEKLFF
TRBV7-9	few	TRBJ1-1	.	TGTGCCAGCATCCAATCGGGGGGGCGGACTGAAGCTTTCTTT	CASIQSGGRTEAFF